This is a list of T cell receptor beta chains from one sample in a study of blood T cell repertoires in COVID-19. Clones were sequenced by immunoSEQ multiplex PCR, and TCRdb holds only the in-frame ones, with some missing. The table records 15,000 to 20,000 clones, approximately 90% of them present only once. Sequenced input: peripheral blood. The receptors come from a human donor with active COVID-19. The donor label of this sample is uncertain. The CDR3 runs from the conserved cysteine through the conserved F or W. Fields, in order: D gene, V gene, clone size, J gene, CDR3 protein, CDR3 DNA. D genes are given only for firm matches. The size field is filled for only some rows; it gives once, few, many or a size class.

TRBD1	TRBV23-1	NA	TRBJ2-7	CASSLKWDRDPYEQYF	TGCGCCAGCAGCCTAAAATGGGACAGGGATCCCTACGAGCAGTACTTC
NA	TRBV4-2	once	TRBJ2-7	CASSQARDNYEQYF	TGTGCCAGCAGCCAAGCCCGGGACAACTACGAGCAGTACTTC
NA	TRBV4-2	few	TRBJ1-1	CASSQAPPYHMNTEAFF	TGTGCCAGCAGCCAGGCCCCACCGTACCATATGAACACTGAAGCTTTCTTT
NA	TRBV7-3	NA	TRBJ2-2	CASGLRTGELFF	TGTGCCAGCGGGCTTCGCACCGGGGAGCTGTTTTTT
NA	TRBV9	NA	TRBJ1-5	CASSVGLGRDQPQHF	TGTGCCAGCAGCGTAGGCCTGGGGCGAGATCAGCCCCAGCATTTT
NA	TRBV4-1	once	TRBJ2-2	CASSPNPANTGELFF	TGCGCCAGCAGTCCCAACCCGGCGAACACCGGGGAGCTGTTTTTT
NA	TRBV6-5	NA	TRBJ1-1	CASSYKTLNTEAFF	TGTGCCAGCAGTTACAAAACACTGAACACTGAAGCTTTCTTT
NA	TRBV9	few	TRBJ2-5	CASSYDGTAGETQYF	TGTGCCAGCAGCTATGATGGAACGGCCGGGGAGACCCAGTACTTC
TRBD2	TRBV19	few	TRBJ2-7	CASSPPPGLAGYYEQYF	TGTGCCAGTAGCCCCCCCCCGGGACTAGCGGGATATTACGAGCAGTACTTC
NA	TRBV28	NA	TRBJ2-1	CASSPDSHRAQFF	TGTGCCAGCAGCCCGGACAGTCATAGGGCACAGTTCTTC
NA	TRBV6-5	NA	TRBJ2-2	CASSYLRQGPGELFF	TGTGCCAGCAGTTACCTTCGTCAGGGTCCCGGGGAGCTGTTTTTT
NA	TRBV5-4	once	TRBJ2-1	CASSFGGGRLYNEQFF	TGTGCCAGCAGCTTCGGGGGAGGCCGACTCTACAATGAGCAGTTCTTC
TRBD2	TRBV9	NA	TRBJ2-3	CASSATGLAGFTQYF	TGTGCCAGCAGCGCAACTGGACTAGCGGGATTTACGCAGTATTTT
TRBD2	TRBV5-1	NA	TRBJ2-1	CASSPAIAGGLVEQFF	TGCGCCAGCAGCCCCGCCATTGCGGGAGGCCTTGTTGAGCAGTTCTTC
TRBD2	TRBV30	NA	TRBJ2-1	CAWRTSGRIEQFF	TGTGCCTGGAGGACTAGCGGGAGAATAGAGCAGTTCTTC
TRBD1	TRBV6-4	NA	TRBJ1-6	CASSEGTDNSPLHF	TGTGCCAGCAGTGAGGGGACAGACAATTCACCCCTCCACTTT
NA	TRBV13	NA	TRBJ1-5	CASSLGIREGNQPQHF	TGTGCCAGCAGCTTAGGGATCAGGGAAGGCAATCAGCCCCAGCATTTT
NA	TRBV16	NA	TRBJ2-4	CASSQRSGIAKNIQYF	TGTGCCAGCAGCCAACGGAGCGGAATAGCCAAAAACATTCAGTACTTC
NA	TRBV6-5	NA	TRBJ2-2	CASSPGRGVAELFF	TGTGCCAGCAGTCCGGGGAGGGGGGTGGCGGAGCTGTTTTTT
NA	TRBV6-5	NA	TRBJ2-2	CATAAPVGELFF	TGTGCAACAGCGGCCCCCGTCGGGGAGCTGTTTTTT
NA	TRBV11-2	NA	TRBJ2-5	CASSLSQAQETQYF	TGTGCCAGCAGCTTGAGTCAGGCCCAAGAGACCCAGTACTTC
TRBD1	TRBV5-4	NA	TRBJ1-2	CASSFARTGDGYTF	TGTGCCAGCAGCTTCGCCCGGACAGGGGATGGCTACACCTTC
TRBD2	TRBV19	once	TRBJ2-1	CASTGLAARYNEQFF	TGTGCCAGTACCGGACTAGCGGCTCGATACAATGAGCAGTTCTTC
TRBD2	TRBV6-5	NA	TRBJ2-7	CATRPPGGGSYEQYF	TGTGCCACCCGACCCCCCGGGGGGGGATCCTACGAGCAGTACTTC
TRBD1	TRBV9	NA	TRBJ2-7	CASSVGDREFYEQYF	TGTGCCAGCAGCGTGGGGGACAGGGAGTTCTACGAGCAGTACTTC
TRBD2	TRBV7-3	once	TRBJ2-1	CASSLTGGTSGWNEQFF	TGTGCCAGCAGCTTAACCGGTGGGACTAGCGGGTGGAATGAGCAGTTCTTC
TRBD2	TRBV5-1	few	TRBJ2-2	CASSLIPGGGSTGELFF	TGCGCCAGCAGCTTGATACCGGGAGGAGGGTCAACCGGGGAGCTGTTTTTT
NA	TRBV6-2/TRBV6-3	NA	TRBJ2-7	CASSNPGQGTRGEQYF	TGTGCCAGCAGTAACCCCGGACAGGGGACTAGGGGAGAGCAGTACTTC
NA	TRBV30	NA	TRBJ1-4	CAWGQYNEKLFF	TGTGCCTGGGGACAGTATAATGAAAAACTGTTTTTT
TRBD1	TRBV6-6	NA	TRBJ2-7	CASSYPGQGGLQYF	TGTGCCAGCAGTTACCCCGGACAGGGGGGCTTGCAGTACTTC
TRBD2	TRBV9	once	TRBJ2-7	CASSVAYSGRAGEQYF	TGTGCCAGCAGCGTAGCGTATAGCGGGAGGGCCGGAGAGCAGTACTTC
NA	TRBV9	NA	TRBJ2-1	CASSVGSGGHGSYNEQFF	TGTGCCAGCAGCGTAGGGTCTGGGGGACACGGGTCCTACAATGAGCAGTTCTTC
TRBD1	TRBV9	NA	TRBJ2-1	CASSGSGTGERQFF	TGTGCCAGCAGCGGTTCCGGGACAGGGGAACGTCAGTTCTTC
TRBD1	TRBV7-2	NA	TRBJ2-3	CASSSGQGWDTQYF	TGTGCCAGCAGCTCCGGACAGGGGTGGGATACGCAGTATTTT
TRBD1	TRBV6-5	NA	TRBJ1-3	CASSSGQGGGNTIYF	TGTGCCAGCAGTTCCGGACAGGGCGGGGGAAACACCATATATTTT
TRBD1	TRBV28	NA	TRBJ2-1	CASTQGLGQGSYNEQFF	TGTGCCAGCACTCAGGGGTTGGGACAGGGGTCCTACAATGAGCAGTTCTTC
NA	TRBV19	once	TRBJ1-1	CASSIGGQRRTEAFF	TGTGCCAGTAGTATAGGAGGACAGCGACGTACTGAAGCTTTCTTT
TRBD2	TRBV28	few	TRBJ2-3	CASSLSAGLQNYYTDTQYF	TGTGCCAGCAGTTTATCGGCGGGACTACAAAATTATTACACAGATACGCAGTATTTT
NA	TRBV3-1/TRBV3-2	NA	TRBJ2-1	CASSQGRAPSFEQFF	TGTGCCAGCAGCCAAGGGCGGGCCCCGTCATTTGAGCAGTTCTTC
NA	TRBV20-1	NA	TRBJ2-7	CSATDLGGREQYF	TGCAGTGCTACTGACCTTGGGGGGAGGGAGCAGTACTTC
NA	TRBV27	few	TRBJ2-5	CASSRFNVGGETQYF	TGTGCCAGCAGCCGATTCAACGTGGGGGGAGAGACCCAGTACTTC
NA	TRBV14	NA	TRBJ2-7	CASSRQLTYEQYF	TGTGCCAGCAGCCGACAGTTAACCTACGAGCAGTACTTC
TRBD2	TRBV28	NA	TRBJ2-5	CASSRRLAGQKRQETQYF	TGTGCCAGCAGTCGAAGACTAGCGGGACAAAAAAGGCAAGAGACCCAGTACTTC
TRBD1	TRBV11-2	NA	TRBJ1-4	CASRSPGQGSEKLFF	TGTGCCAGCAGGTCTCCGGGACAGGGTAGTGAAAAACTGTTTTTT
TRBD2	TRBV9	NA	TRBJ2-1	CASSVVAGGDNEQFF	TGTGCCAGCAGCGTAGTTGCGGGAGGGGACAATGAGCAGTTCTTC
NA	TRBV5-6	NA	TRBJ1-1	CASSLVQGITEAFF	TGTGCCAGCAGCTTGGTGCAGGGAATCACTGAAGCTTTCTTT
NA	TRBV30	NA	TRBJ1-1	CAWGGGRNTEAFF	TGTGCCTGGGGGGGCGGGAGGAACACTGAAGCTTTCTTT
NA	TRBV2	NA	TRBJ1-5	CASNPGRLSNQPQHF	TGTGCCAGCAACCCCGGGAGACTTAGCAATCAGCCCCAGCATTTT
NA	TRBV19	NA	TRBJ2-6	CASSIAHSGANVLTF	TGTGCCAGTAGTATAGCCCACTCTGGGGCCAACGTCCTGACTTTC
NA	TRBV29-1	once	TRBJ2-3	CSVEIVDTQYF	TGCAGCGTTGAAATCGTAGATACGCAGTATTTT
TRBD2	TRBV15	medium-sized	TRBJ2-7	CATSREGGRASEQYF	TGTGCCACCAGCAGAGAAGGCGGGAGAGCCTCCGAGCAGTACTTC
TRBD1	TRBV9	NA	TRBJ1-1	CASSFGTGYTEAFF	TGTGCCAGCAGCTTCGGGACAGGGTACACTGAAGCTTTCTTT
TRBD2	TRBV7-9	once	TRBJ2-3	CASSLGLAGPDGTQYF	TGTGCCAGCAGCTTAGGACTAGCGGGGCCGGATGGTACGCAGTATTTT
NA	TRBV28	once	TRBJ2-3	CASSSLVFDTQYF	TGTGCCAGCAGTTCTTTAGTTTTCGATACGCAGTATTTT
TRBD1	TRBV10-1	NA	TRBJ2-3	CAGRDRGPGTDTQYF	TGCGCCGGACGAGACAGGGGGCCAGGCACAGATACGCAGTATTTT
NA	TRBV13	NA	TRBJ2-2	CASTTVGGTGELFF	TGTGCCAGCACGACGGTAGGGGGAACCGGGGAGCTGTTTTTT
NA	TRBV14	NA	TRBJ1-4	CASSQPNATNEKLFF	TGTGCCAGCAGCCAACCAAATGCAACTAATGAAAAACTGTTTTTT
NA	TRBV9	NA	TRBJ1-1	CASSAYWGGTEAFF	TGTGCCAGCAGCGCGTACTGGGGAGGGACTGAAGCTTTCTTT
NA	TRBV4-2	NA	TRBJ2-7	CASSQGGAGERYEQYF	TGTGCCAGCAGCCAAGGGGGGGCGGGAGAGAGGTACGAGCAGTACTTC